The sequence of this T cell receptor (beta chain) was determined in a study of cytomegalovirus exposure and HLA in healthy donors. The CDR3 sequence is 14 residues long. V lost 5 bases and J lost 0, with 7 bases in between. Germline-derived CDR1 and CDR2 are SNHLY and FYNNEI. The PCR contained 60 Vbeta and 13 Jbeta primers. Only in-frame clones appear in the TCRdb table, and some are missing; sequencing was by immunoSEQ multiplex PCR. The sample has 100,000 to 150,000 clones, 78% seen once. This sequence was found in a woman between 18 and 30 years old in good health and CMV-seronegative. The chain uses TRBV2 and TRBJ1-4; D unclear. Sequencing was performed on PBMCs. The CDR3 bases are TGTGCCAGCAGTTACAGTGCAACTAATGAAAAACTGTTTTTT. It is translated as CASSYSATNEKLFF.